The 11 T cell receptor beta chains listed next were all sequenced from one sample in a study of human T cells and chemical hapten exposure (TCRdb year 2021). Per the publication, the time point label means: healthy volunteer bleed at 2 weeks. Total RNA was extracted from unfractionated whole blood that had been collected in Tempus Blood RNA tubes. The library was produced with RACE. Reads for this sample came from a NextSeq 500. TCRdb took the public reads, trimmed them with fastp at Q25, ran MiXCR for clone calling and kept in-frame beta chains. Every distinct CDR3 protein forms one entry, paired with its most common genes and DNA. Within this sample are tens of thousands of distinct CDR3 sequences, with 4% to 4.5% of them counted one time only. Around 5.5% of the sample is taken by the ten largest. Sequences were obtained from whole blood. The source of these receptors is a human donor in good health. Some clones in this sample may be carry-over from other donors' samples.

The rearrangement joins TRBV7-2 to TRBJ2-7; the D call may be TRBD1 or TRBD2 (6 bases each). Germline V gene sequence: CDR1 SGHTA, CDR2 FQGNSA. The V end was cut by 5 bases, the J end by 3 bases, with 14 bases between. The CDR3 contains 14 residues. The CDR3 DNA sequence: TGTGCCAGCAGCGTACAGGGAGGAGGCTACGAGCAGTACTTC. Amino acid sequence: CASSVQGGGYEQYF. Based on the CDR3 plus reference TRBV7-2 and TRBJ2-7, the full variable domain is GAGVSQSPSNKVTEKGKDVELRCDPISGHTALYWYRQSLGQGLEFLIYFQGNSAPDKSGLPSDRFSAERTGGSVSTLTIQRTQQEDSAVYLCASSVQGGGYEQYFGPGTRLTVT.

This clonotype was seen at least ten times. V is TRBV6-4 and J is TRBJ1-5, with 8 bases fitting TRBD1. The germline V gene has CDR1 MRHNA and CDR2 SNTAGT. This CDR3 is 15 amino acids long. V shed 4 bases, J shed 1 base, and the junction held 3 bases outside the gene matches. This chain's CDR3 is CASSATGESNQPQHF. The DNA for the CDR3 is TGTGCCAGCAGTGCGACAGGGGAGAGCAATCAGCCCCAGCATTTT.

The V gene is TRBV28, the J gene TRBJ1-6; D unresolved. The CDR3 is 13 amino acids. Trimming stripped 2 bases from V and 9 bases from J, with 8 bases between. Germline V gene data show CDR1 as MDHEN and CDR2 as SYDVKM. The chain's CDR3 is CASSLGRASPLHF. The CDR3 nucleotides read TGTGCCAGCAGTTTAGGTAGGGCTTCACCCCTCCACTTT.

This chain uses TRBV29-1 with TRBJ2-3; TRBD2 matches 14 bases. Losses at the gene ends were 7 bases for V and 5 bases for J; bases not matched to a gene: 5. Germline-derived CDR1 and CDR2 are SQVTM and ANQGSEA. This CDR3 spans 14 amino acids. For the CDR3, the DNA is TGCAGCGCGGGACTAGCGGGAGTGGGAGATACGCAGTATTTT. Translated: CSAGLAGVGDTQYF.

At least ten counts were recorded for this clonotype. V usage is TRBV3-1 and J usage is TRBJ1-1; D uncertain. The V end lost 1 base, the J end lost 1 base, and 7 bases lay between the germline ends. The CDR3 has 14 residues. Germline V gene data show CDR1 as LGHDT and CDR2 as YNNKEL (reference sequence). For the CDR3, the DNA is TGTGCCAGCAGCCAAGCCACTTCGAACACTGAAGCTTTCTTT. It yields the protein CASSQATSNTEAFF. Based on the CDR3 plus reference TRBV3-1 and TRBJ1-1, the full variable domain is DTAVSQTPKYLVTQMGNDKSIKCEQNLGHDTMYWYKQDSKKFLKIMFSYNNKELIINETVPNRFSPKSPDKAHLNLHINSLELGDSAVYFCASSQATSNTEAFFGQGTRLTVV.

V gene TRBV4-2 combines with J gene TRBJ1-1; 7 nucleotides match TRBD1. The ends lost 1 base at V and 4 bases at J; junction bases unmatched: 3. The germline V gene encodes CDR1 LGHNA and CDR2 YNFKEQ. This CDR3 has 14 amino acids. The CDR3 reads CASSQGQGSTEAFF. In DNA, the CDR3 is TGTGCCAGCAGCCAAGGACAGGGTAGCACTGAAGCTTTCTTT.

Many counts were recorded for this clonotype. The J gene is TRBJ2-7, the V gene TRBV9, with 9 bases aligning to TRBD1. Germline trimming cut 3 bases from V and 1 base from J; bases unmatched to any gene: 2. From germline, CDR1 is SGDLS and CDR2 YYNGEE. The CDR3 runs 14 residues. CDR3 sequence: CASSEQGASYEQYF. In DNA form, the CDR3 reads TGTGCCAGCAGCGAACAGGGGGCATCCTACGAGCAGTACTTC.

The chain combines TRBV10-3 with TRBJ1-6; D uncertain. Trimming took 7 bases from V and 8 from J, leaving 12 bases between them. Germline loops: CDR1 ENHRY, CDR2 SYGVKD. This CDR3 comprises 13 residues. This chain's CDR3 is CAIKGSPDSPLHF. CDR3 sequence (DNA): TGTGCCATCAAAGGCAGTCCTGATTCACCCCTCCACTTT.

This clonotype was recorded at least ten times. The chain recombines TRBV28 with TRBJ2-4, with 8 nucleotides matching TRBD1. Germline lookup yields CDR1 MDHEN and CDR2 SYDVKM. Trimming removed 5 bases from V and 1 base from J; junction bases left unmatched: 7. This CDR3 is 16 amino acids long. CDR3 DNA: TGTGCCAGCAGTCTGCAGGGGGCCCCGGCCAAAAACATTCAGTACTTC. This sequence encodes CASSLQGAPAKNIQYF.

In its sample, this clonotype was seen a few times. The V call is TRBV12-3 or TRBV12-4, the J call TRBJ2-1; possible D gene TRBD1, 6 bases. The CDR3 contains 15 residues. V shed 8 bases and J shed 3 bases, with 17 bases lying between them. DNA of the CDR3: TGTGCCAGCCGAGATGGGACACAGTTCTACAATGAGCAGTTCTTC. It specifies CASRDGTQFYNEQFF.

This clonotype was counted ten times or more. This sequence joins TRBV4-1 and TRBJ1-1; 11 bases are a match to TRBD1. This CDR3 spans 19 amino acids. The trim removed 0 bases at V and 5 bases at J, leaving 14 bases unmatched. From germline, CDR1 is MGHRA and CDR2 YSYEKL. The CDR3 sequence: CASSQDIVGTGGRGTEAFF. CDR3 coding DNA: TGCGCCAGCAGCCAAGATATCGTTGGGACAGGGGGTAGGGGAACTGAAGCTTTCTTT.